Each of the 5 T cell receptor beta chains below was sequenced from the same sample in a study of T-cell memory formation after mild COVID-19. TCRdb reanalysed the 5' RACE reads using MiXCR and keeps one entry per CDR3 protein. The sample includes approximately 150,000 distinct CDR3 sequences, roughly 14% of them seen just once. The specimen sequenced was PBMCs or a T cell subset sorted from them (not recorded which). The receptors originated from an adult woman who had mild COVID-19 (a few samples of this study predate the infection). Cell type and time point are not known.

A few counts support this clonotype. The chain joins TRBV12-3 or TRBV12-4 to TRBJ2-7; D is uncertain. The CDR3 totals 14 residues. The V end was cut by 2 bases, the J end by 2 bases, with 10 bases between. CDR3 nucleotide sequence: TGTGCCAGCAGTTTATCTCACCCGCCCTACGAGCAGTACTTC. This translates into CASSLSHPPYEQYF.

The rearrangement links TRBV4-2 to TRBJ1-2; no reliable D call. This CDR3 is 17 amino acids long. Trimming removed 0 bases at V and 2 bases at J, with 16 bases between. CDR1 is LGHNA, CDR2 YNFKEQ, per germline. The CDR3 DNA reads TGTGCCAGCAGCCAAGAAAGGAGGGATAGAGGAAACTATGGCTACACCTTC. This codes for CASSQERRDRGNYGYTF.

This clonotype was recorded a few times. The rearrangement joins TRBV5-6 to TRBJ2-1, with 9 bases aligning to TRBD2. The ends lost 2 bases at V and 9 bases at J; junction bases unmatched: 6. Germline V gene data show CDR1 as SGHDT and CDR2 as YYEEEE. The length of the CDR3 is 14 residues. Written as DNA, the CDR3 is TGTGCCAGCAGCTTTAGACTAGCGGCCGGTGAGCAGTTCTTC. Its translation is CASSFRLAAGEQFF.

This chain joins TRBV12-3 or TRBV12-4 and TRBJ1-1, with D perhaps matching TRBD1 (5 bases). The CDR3 has 11 amino acids. Deletions cut 3 bases from V and 7 bases from J, with 6 bases between. CDR3: CASSLGLEAFF. In DNA form, the CDR3 reads TGTGCCAGCAGTTTGGGGCTTGAAGCTTTCTTT.

This clonotype has a single count. The chain carries TRBV25-1 and TRBJ1-1, with D possibly being TRBD1 (5 bases). Germline lookup yields CDR1 MGHDK and CDR2 SYGVNS. V was cut by 7 bases and J by 4 bases, with 16 bases left in between. CDR3 length: 14 amino acids. The CDR3 reads CASTLGAGGTEAFF. DNA for the CDR3: TGTGCCAGCACGCTCGGGGCGGGGGGCACTGAAGCTTTCTTT.